Listed below are T cell receptor beta chains from one sample, sequenced in a study of regulatory T cells in long-lasting Graves disease. TCRdb ran MiXCR on the multiplex PCR reads and lists one entry per CDR3 protein. Among about 420,000 distinct CDR3 sequences listed, roughly 15% were seen once. The data were also submitted as part of a second study, on T cells in Graves' hyperthyroidism and ophthalmopathy.

Sample: peripheral blood mononuclear cells (PBMCs), taken at new diagnosis, from a patient treated with antithyroid drugs. The receptors were gathered from a woman aged 18-30 years with Graves disease. Each CDR3 is given with its conserved first and last residue. Each record gives: clone size, D gene, J gene, V gene, CDR3 protein, CDR3 DNA. D genes are given only for firm matches. Clone size, where shown, is once, few, many, or a class for clones that have expanded.

few	.	TRBJ2-4	TRBV7-2	CASSLSRDTYIQYF	TGTGCCAGCAGCTTAAGTCGGGATACGTACATTCAGTACTTC
.	TRBD1	TRBJ1-2	TRBV4-3	CASSQADRLGYGYTF	TGCGCCAGCAGCCAAGCGGACAGGCTAGGATATGGCTACACCTTC
many	.	TRBJ2-7	TRBV6-2/TRBV6-3	CASSSRQGGEQYF	TGTGCCAGCAGTTCGCGCCAGGGAGGCGAGCAGTACTTC
many	TRBD2	TRBJ2-3	TRBV30	CAWTTITSGIGDTQYF	TGTGCCTGGACAACAATCACTAGCGGGATAGGAGATACGCAGTATTTT
many	TRBD1	TRBJ1-1	TRBV18	CASSPRQGFVTEAFF	TGTGCCAGCTCACCACGACAGGGGTTCGTAACTGAAGCTTTCTTT
many	.	TRBJ2-7	TRBV5-5	CASSLNFWEYHEQYF	TGTGCCAGCAGCTTAAATTTCTGGGAGTATCACGAGCAGTACTTC
.	.	TRBJ2-5	TRBV5-1	CASRLGFMVGPQETQYF	TGCGCCAGCAGACTAGGGTTTATGGTGGGGCCACAAGAGACCCAGTACTTC
few	TRBD1	TRBJ1-2	TRBV15	CATSRVPVTGEGYTF	TGTGCCACCAGCAGAGTGCCCGTGACAGGGGAAGGCTACACCTTC
.	.	TRBJ2-3	TRBV19	CASSAASEDTQYF	TGTGCCAGTAGCGCCGCCTCAGAAGATACGCAGTATTTT
.	TRBD2	TRBJ2-3	TRBV25-1	CASSELIAGGLGEQYF	TGTGCCAGCAGTGAATTAATCGCGGGGGGCCTTGGGGAGCAGTATTTT
.	.	TRBJ1-3	TRBV5-6	CASSLPHSSGNTIYF	TGTGCCAGCAGCTTACCCCACAGCTCTGGAAACACCATATATTTT
few	.	TRBJ2-2	TRBV12-3/TRBV12-4	CASSFRVWTGELFF	TGTGCCAGCAGTTTCCGGGTTTGGACCGGGGAGCTGTTTTTT
many	.	TRBJ2-3	TRBV30	CAWSVGSPDTQYF	TGTGCCTGGAGTGTCGGTTCACCGGATACGCAGTATTTT
many	.	TRBJ2-7	TRBV12-3/TRBV12-4	CASSLTVNEQYF	TGTGCCAGCAGTTTAACGGTTAACGAGCAGTACTTC
many	.	TRBJ2-3	TRBV27	CASTQRGSTDTQYF	TGTGCCAGCACCCAGAGGGGGAGCACAGATACGCAGTATTTT
.	TRBD2	TRBJ2-3	TRBV20-1	CSAKPGLAGADTQYF	TGCAGTGCGAAGCCGGGACTAGCGGGTGCAGATACGCAGTATTTT
many	.	TRBJ1-1	TRBV29-1	CSVVGLSGRNTEAFF	TGCAGCGTTGTGGGGCTATCAGGGAGGAACACTGAAGCTTTCTTT
many	.	TRBJ2-7	TRBV29-1	CSALAADTYEQYF	TGCAGCGCCCTGGCGGCGGATACCTACGAGCAGTACTTC
.	.	TRBJ1-6	TRBV28	CASRLDRGGYSPLHF	TGTGCCAGCAGGCTCGACCGGGGAGGTTATTCACCCCTCCACTTT
many	.	TRBJ2-1	TRBV7-2	CASSLRRFVPNNEQFF	TGTGCCAGCAGCTTAAGGCGGTTTGTTCCCAACAATGAGCAGTTCTTC
.	.	TRBJ1-1	TRBV9	CASSVAQDTEAFF	TGTGCCAGCAGCGTAGCTCAGGATACTGAAGCTTTCTTT
many	TRBD2	TRBJ2-1	TRBV11-2	CASWGGTGGPISEQFF	TGTGCCAGCTGGGGGGGGACGGGAGGGCCTATTAGTGAGCAGTTCTTC
.	TRBD1	TRBJ1-2	TRBV7-3	CASSPDRGSDYGYTF	TGTGCCAGCAGCCCGGACAGGGGCTCGGACTATGGCTACACCTTC
many	.	TRBJ1-2	TRBV27	CASSLRHSNYGYTF	TGTGCCAGCAGTTTGCGGCACAGCAACTATGGCTACACCTTC
.	.	TRBJ2-6	TRBV15	CATSGDSSGANVLTF	TGTGCCACCAGCGGAGACAGCTCTGGGGCCAACGTCCTGACTTTC
.	.	TRBJ2-1	TRBV9	CASSVGVGGNEQFF	TGTGCCAGCAGCGTAGGTGTCGGCGGGAATGAGCAGTTCTTC
few	.	TRBJ2-1	TRBV9	CASSVEEGSYNEQFF	TGTGCCAGCAGCGTAGAAGAGGGGTCTTACAATGAGCAGTTCTTC